The rows below give T cell receptor beta chains drawn from one sample of a study of T cells in Graves' hyperthyroidism and ophthalmopathy. TCRdb reanalysed the multiplex PCR reads using MiXCR and keeps one entry per CDR3 protein. The sample lists about 640,000 distinct CDR3 sequences; more than 20% were seen once. What was sequenced was blood. Receptors were obtained from a man aged 30 to 45 with Graves' ophthalmopathy. CDR3s include the opening cysteine and the closing phenylalanine or tryptophan. The order of the fields is J gene, V gene, clone size, D gene, CDR3 protein, CDR3 DNA. A D gene is named only where the DNA matches it firmly. A clone size is listed for some rows: how often the clone was seen (once, few, many), or a class if it is expanded.

TRBJ2-1,TRBV20-1,.,.,CSAPLAAEQVF,TGCAGTGCCCCCTTAGCCGCTGAGCAGGTCTTC
TRBJ2-7,TRBV28,many,.,CASSSPLEQYF,TGTGCCAGCAGTTCCCCGCTGGAGCAGTACTTC
TRBJ1-5,TRBV12-3/TRBV12-4,many,.,CASSSTIQGPDQPQHF,TGTGCCAGCAGCTCCACCATACAGGGTCCGGATCAGCCCCAGCATTTT
TRBJ1-1,TRBV5-1,once,TRBD1,CASSSGGGDSTEAFF,TGCGCCAGCAGCTCGGGGGGAGGGGACAGCACTGAAGCTTTCTTT
TRBJ1-5,TRBV27,few,.,CASSSLLGDHPQHF,TGTGCCAGCAGTTCACTCTTAGGAGATCATCCCCAGCATTTT
TRBJ2-1,TRBV4-1,few,.,CASSQGYNPAHEQFF,TGCGCCAGCAGCCAAGGGTACAATCCGGCACATGAGCAGTTCTTC
TRBJ2-1,TRBV6-2/TRBV6-3,few,TRBD2,CASSHPNPASGRYNEQFF,TGTGCCAGCAGTCACCCCAACCCCGCTAGCGGGAGGTACAATGAGCAGTTCTTC
TRBJ1-1,TRBV29-1,.,.,CSGTENTEAFF,TGCAGCGGAACAGAGAACACTGAAGCTTTCTTT
TRBJ2-7,TRBV30,many,.,CAWSYGARSYEQYF,TGTGCCTGGAGTTATGGGGCCCGGAGCTACGAGCAGTACTTC
TRBJ2-2,TRBV7-3,few,TRBD2,CASSPTLTRLAGNTGELFF,TGTGCCAGCAGCCCTACTTTGACCCGACTAGCGGGAAACACCGGGGAGCTGTTTTTT
TRBJ2-5,TRBV29-1,few,TRBD1,CSVVGQGMLLSETQYF,TGCAGCGTAGTGGGACAGGGAATGTTGTTGTCAGAGACCCAGTACTTC
TRBJ2-7,TRBV4-1,few,TRBD2,CASSQGPKTSLTPYEQYF,TGCGCCAGCAGCCAAGGTCCCAAGACTAGCCTAACCCCCTACGAGCAGTACTTC
TRBJ2-5,TRBV20-1,many,.,CSAEGRVGVETQYF,TGCAGTGCCGAGGGTCGTGTTGGGGTGGAGACCCAGTACTTC
TRBJ2-3,TRBV28,.,.,CASSGGGPGTDTQYF,TGTGCCAGCAGTGGCGGAGGGCCGGGCACAGATACGCAGTATTTT
TRBJ2-7,TRBV20-1,.,.,CSAVQGPDEQYF,TGCAGTGCTGTACAGGGTCCCGACGAGCAGTACTTC
TRBJ1-2,TRBV12-3/TRBV12-4,many,.,CASMRGRARGGGYTF,TGTGCCAGCATGAGGGGCAGGGCCCGAGGGGGTGGCTACACCTTC
TRBJ2-1,TRBV28,few,TRBD1,CASSSTGGPHNEQFF,TGTGCCAGCAGCTCTACAGGGGGCCCCCACAATGAGCAGTTCTTC
TRBJ1-6,TRBV14,.,TRBD1,CASSHRDRGWDSPLHF,TGTGCCAGCAGCCACCGGGACAGGGGGTGGGATTCACCCCTCCACTTT
TRBJ2-3,TRBV20-1,few,.,CSGTPSTDTQYF,TGCAGTGGAACGCCTAGCACAGATACGCAGTATTTT
TRBJ2-5,TRBV29-1,.,TRBD1,CSVGGQGAPQETQYF,TGCAGCGTTGGGGGACAGGGGGCTCCGCAAGAGACCCAGTACTTC
TRBJ1-2,TRBV5-1,few,.,CASSFATGGNGYTF,TGCGCCAGCAGCTTCGCAACGGGGGGCAATGGCTACACCTTC
TRBJ1-1,TRBV20-1,.,TRBD1,CSAWTGLNTEAFF,TGCAGTGCATGGACAGGGCTGAACACTGAAGCTTTCTTT
TRBJ2-7,TRBV10-3,.,.,CAISERYEQYF,TGTGCCATCAGTGAACGCTACGAGCAGTACTTC
TRBJ2-3,TRBV20-1,many,.,CSARRGSPTDTQYF,TGCAGTGCTAGAAGGGGCAGCCCCACAGATACGCAGTATTTT
TRBJ2-7,TRBV20-1,few,.,CSARSPWDSYEQYF,TGCAGTGCTAGATCACCCTGGGATTCCTACGAGCAGTACTTC
TRBJ2-3,TRBV3-1,many,.,CASSQFGPPDTQYF,TGTGCCAGCAGCCAATTTGGACCCCCAGATACGCAGTATTTT
TRBJ1-2,TRBV6-1,.,TRBD1,CASSAGQGAQGYTF,TGTGCCAGCAGTGCGGGACAGGGGGCTCAAGGCTACACCTTC
TRBJ2-7,TRBV11-2,.,TRBD1,CASAQGAKNEQCF,TGTGCCAGTGCACAGGGGGCCAAGAACGAGCAGTGCTTC
TRBJ2-7,TRBV3-1,many,.,CASSQFNYEQYF,TGTGCCAGCAGCCAATTTAACTACGAGCAGTACTTC
TRBJ2-2,TRBV27,.,.,CASSQPNTGELFF,TGTGCCAGCAGCCAACCAAACACCGGGGAGCTGTTTTTT
TRBJ2-1,TRBV7-9,.,.,CASSSRGEFYNEQFF,TGTGCCAGCAGCTCACGAGGGGAGTTCTACAATGAGCAGTTCTTC
TRBJ2-3,TRBV7-3,.,TRBD2,CASSLASGRSLDTQYF,TGTGCCAGCAGCTTAGCTAGCGGGAGGAGTTTAGATACGCAGTATTTT
TRBJ1-2,TRBV5-6,.,.,CASSGDSRYGYTF,TGTGCCAGCAGCGGTGACAGCCGGTATGGCTACACCTTC
TRBJ1-1,TRBV5-1,many,.,CASSLGAGDEAFF,TGCGCCAGCAGCTTGGGGGCCGGAGATGAAGCTTTCTTT
TRBJ2-1,TRBV7-9,.,.,CASSFQGSLLSEQFF,TGTGCCAGCAGCTTTCAGGGATCGCTACTGTCCGAGCAGTTCTTC
TRBJ2-5,TRBV20-1,.,.,CSARAWGRGETQYF,TGCAGTGCTAGAGCATGGGGAAGGGGAGAGACCCAGTACTTC
TRBJ2-7,TRBV6-5,.,TRBD2,CASSSLLTSGSTHEQYF,TGTGCCAGCAGTTCCCTTCTGACTAGCGGGAGTACCCACGAGCAGTACTTC
TRBJ2-2,TRBV11-2,few,TRBD2,CASSTRTSGRNGELFF,TGTGCCAGTAGTACCCGGACTAGCGGGAGGAACGGGGAGCTGTTTTTT
TRBJ2-4,TRBV6-1,many,TRBD2,CASSRTSGRASAKNIQYF,TGTGCCAGCAGTCGCACTAGCGGGAGGGCCTCGGCCAAAAACATTCAGTACTTC
TRBJ2-1,TRBV11-2,.,TRBD2,CASSSAGTSWLFF,TGTGCCAGCAGCTCCGCCGGGACTAGTTGGCTGTTCTTC
TRBJ2-1,TRBV2,few,TRBD2,CASSSHVLAGVNEQFF,TGTGCCAGCAGTTCTCACGTACTAGCGGGAGTTAATGAGCAGTTCTTC
TRBJ2-3,TRBV6-2/TRBV6-3,few,.,CASRLLGADTQYF,TGTGCCAGCAGGCTGCTCGGAGCAGATACGCAGTATTTT
TRBJ1-4,TRBV6-1,.,.,CASSEGEGTTTNEKLFF,TGTGCCAGCAGTGAAGGCGAGGGGACAACAACTAATGAAAAACTGTTTTTT
TRBJ1-2,TRBV7-3,.,.,CASSLYPGDGYTF,TGTGCCAGCAGCTTATACCCAGGGGACGGCTACACCTTC
TRBJ2-2,TRBV30,.,.,CAWKTTGNTGELFF,TGTGCCTGGAAAACGACAGGGAACACCGGGGAGCTGTTTTTT
TRBJ1-1,TRBV19,few,.,CASDGLYEGAFF,TGTGCCAGTGATGGTTTATACGAGGGAGCTTTCTTT
TRBJ2-7,TRBV6-1,many,.,CASSRPGSHEQYF,TGTGCCAGCAGTAGGCCTGGGAGTCACGAGCAGTACTTC
TRBJ2-3,TRBV2,few,TRBD1,CATSSGTGTDTQYF,TGTGCCACCTCATCCGGGACAGGGACAGATACGCAGTATTTT
TRBJ2-4,TRBV7-2,.,TRBD1,CASSLVLGTVAKNIQYF,TGTGCCAGCAGCTTAGTGCTCGGGACAGTAGCCAAAAACATTCAGTACTTC
TRBJ2-5,TRBV6-2/TRBV6-3,many,.,CASSYMPWETQYF,TGTGCCAGCAGTTACATGCCCTGGGAGACCCAGTACTTC
TRBJ2-2,TRBV6-1,few,TRBD2,CASKTIAGANTGELFF,TGTGCCAGCAAGACAATAGCGGGAGCCAACACCGGGGAGCTGTTTTTT
TRBJ2-1,TRBV2,once,.,CASSSQGSRNGQFF,TGTGCCAGCAGTTCACAGGGATCCCGCAATGGGCAGTTCTTC
TRBJ2-2,TRBV4-1,once,TRBD2,CASSLRGTSGSSWVTGELFF,TGCGCCAGCAGCCTTCGAGGAACTAGCGGGAGTTCGTGGGTCACCGGGGAGCTGTTTTTT
TRBJ1-2,TRBV6-5,few,.,CASSYDRDYGYTF,TGTGCCAGCAGTTACGACAGAGACTATGGCTACACCTTC
TRBJ1-1,TRBV4-2,few,TRBD1,CASGSTGTAEAFF,TGTGCCAGCGGATCGACAGGGACTGCTGAAGCTTTCTTT
TRBJ2-7,TRBV30,many,.,CAWRGLASSYEQYF,TGTGCCTGGAGAGGTCTTGCTTCCTCCTACGAGCAGTACTTC
TRBJ1-3,TRBV3-1,few,.,CASSPTASSGNTIYF,TGTGCCAGCAGCCCTACAGCGAGCTCTGGAAACACCATATATTTT
TRBJ2-7,TRBV20-1,few,.,CSARPVEGAGIYEQYF,TGCAGTGCTAGACCCGTGGAGGGTGCGGGAATTTACGAGCAGTACTTC
TRBJ1-2,TRBV6-1,few,TRBD1,CASSQQGVQGYTF,TGTGCCAGCAGTCAACAGGGGGTTCAAGGCTACACCTTC